These 31 T cell receptor beta chains share one sample of origin, sequenced in a study of shared clonotypes between healthy human individuals. Terminally differentiated effector memory CD45RA+ cells were left out of the naive CD8 fraction, which was CD45RO-negative and positively selected for CCR7. Profiling relied on immunoSEQ multiplex PCR, and the TCRdb table lists in-frame clones only, not all of them. The sample lists 600,000 or so clones; about 98% were seen once. Input material: naive CD8+ T cells sorted from blood. Source of these receptors: a young man in good health.

This chain joins TRBV5-1 and TRBJ1-1; D might be TRBD1 (6 bases). V gave up 1 base and J gave up 3 bases, with 10 bases separating them. The CDR3 sequence is 14 residues long. Per germline, CDR1 SGHRS and CDR2 YFSETQ. The CDR3, as DNA: TGCGCCAGCAGCTTGAACAGGGAGTACACTGAAGCTTTCTTT. This translates into CASSLNREYTEAFF.

Note on this clone: This sample includes further DNA sequences coding for the same CDR3. The chain employs TRBV4-1 and TRBJ1-5, with D tentatively TRBD1 (5 bases). Germline V gene sequence: CDR1 MGHRA, CDR2 YSYEKL. V was trimmed by 1 base and J by 2 bases, leaving 9 bases between them. The CDR3 covers 15 residues. In DNA form, the CDR3 reads TGCGCCAGCAGCCAAGTGGGGCAGGGCAATCAGCCCCAGCATTTT. It codes for CASSQVGQGNQPQHF.

V usage is TRBV27 and J usage is TRBJ2-4; D possibly corresponds to TRBD2 (5 bases). The germline V gene has CDR1 MNHEY and CDR2 SMNVEV (reference sequence). Trimming shortened V by 8 bases and J by 9 bases, and 11 bases separated the two germline ends. The CDR3 sequence is 11 residues long. The CDR3 bases are TGTGCCAGCGGGCCCGGAGGCATTCAGTACTTC. It codes for CASGPGGIQYF.

The chain combines TRBV9 with TRBJ1-4; D might be TRBD1 (5 bases). Trimming pared 4 bases from V and 7 bases from J, leaving 17 bases between. The CDR3 extends over 15 amino acids. Germline values: CDR1 SGDLS, CDR2 YYNGEE. CDR3 residues: CASSPEGTRSEKLFF. The CDR3, as DNA: TGTGCCAGCAGCCCCGAAGGGACGCGGAGTGAAAAACTGTTTTTT.

The chain is built from TRBV18 and TRBJ2-3; weak D call: TRBD1 (6 bases). The CDR3 is 14 amino acids. Trimming stripped 6 bases from V and 2 bases from J, with 12 bases between. Germline V CDR1 and CDR2: KGHSH, LQKENI. The CDR3 sequence: CASSPGQHTDTQYF. CDR3 coding DNA: TGTGCCAGCTCGCCGGGACAACACACAGATACGCAGTATTTT. Full variable domain (rest looked up from reference TRBV18 and TRBJ2-3): NAGVMQNPRHLVRRRGQEARLRCSPMKGHSHVYWYRQLPEEGLKFMVYLQKENIIDESGMPKERFSAEFPKEGPSILRIQQVVRGDSAAYFCASSPGQHTDTQYFGPGTRLTVL.

This chain uses TRBV29-1 with TRBJ1-1; D possibly corresponds to TRBD1 (6 bases). From germline, CDR1 is SQVTM and CDR2 ANQGSEA. The CDR3 runs to 14 residues. Here the CDR3 DNA reads TGCAGTGGGGGCGACAGCAGAGTGAACACTGAAGCTTTCTTT. Its protein is CSGGDSRVNTEAFF.

The V gene is TRBV11-3, the J gene TRBJ2-7; the D gene is possibly TRBD1 (5 bases). V dropped 5 bases and J dropped 2 bases, with 10 bases sitting between them. Germline CDR1 SGHNT, CDR2 YENEEA. This CDR3 comprises 13 residues. The CDR3 region is CASSQGQPYEQYF. The CDR3 DNA is TGTGCCAGCAGCCAAGGACAACCCTACGAGCAGTACTTC.

This rearrangement joins TRBV6-5 to TRBJ1-5; 7 bases map to TRBD1. The V segment lost 7 bases and the J segment 5 bases; nucleotides outside the gene matches: 5. The CDR3 totals 13 residues. CDR1 MNHEY and CDR2 SVGAGI come from the germline V gene. The CDR3 DNA reads as TGTGCCAGCACAGGGGGTAGGGATCAGCCCCAGCATTTT. Residues: CASTGGRDQPQHF.

The rearrangement uses TRBV11-2 and TRBJ2-5; 7 bases match TRBD1. V was clipped by 1 base and J by 4 bases; unmatched bases: 12. The CDR3 is 17 residues long. CDR1 is SGHAT and CDR2 is FQNNGV in the germline V gene. In DNA, the CDR3 is TGTGCCAGCAGCTTAGGAGGGGGCAGGGGTTCGGGAGAGACCCAGTACTTC. This encodes CASSLGGGRGSGETQYF. Variable domain in full (rest from reference TRBV11-2 and TRBJ2-5): EAGVAQSPRYKIIEKRQSVAFWCNPISGHATLYWYQQILGQGPKLLIQFQNNGVVDDSQLPKDRFSAERLKGVDSTLKIQPAKLEDSAVYLCASSLGGGRGSGETQYFGPGTRLLVL.

The rearrangement links TRBV19 to TRBJ2-7; tentatively, D is TRBD2 (5 bases). V shed 6 bases and J shed 3 bases, with 12 bases lying between them. CDR1 and CDR2 from the germline V gene are LNHDA and SQIVND (reference sequence). The CDR3 spans 13 residues. The CDR3 reads CASSTRTGYEQYF. CDR3 sequence (DNA): TGTGCCAGTAGCACACGGACTGGCTACGAGCAGTACTTC. The full variable domain, completed using reference TRBV19 and TRBJ2-7, is DGGITQSPKYLFRKEGQNVTLSCEQNLNHDAMYWYRQDPGQGLRLIYYSQIVNDFQKGDIAEGYSVSREKKESFPLTVTSAQKNPTAFYLCASSTRTGYEQYFGPGTRLTVT.

The chain has TRBV9 and TRBJ2-7, with D tentatively TRBD2 (6 bases). Germline V gene data show CDR1 as SGDLS and CDR2 as YYNGEE. The length of the CDR3 is 15 residues. Deletions cut 0 bases from V and 3 bases from J, with 13 bases between. CDR3 amino acids: CASSVDQAGNYEQYF. The CDR3 DNA is TGTGCCAGCAGCGTAGACCAAGCGGGCAACTACGAGCAGTACTTC.

This sequence joins TRBV7-9 and TRBJ1-2, with unresolved D. Trimming removed 6 bases from V and 5 bases from J, with 13 bases in between. The CDR3 covers 13 residues. The germline CDR1 and CDR2 sequences are SEHNR and FQNEAQ (reference sequence). This CDR3 reads CASSEGGFYGYTF. In DNA form, the CDR3 reads TGTGCCAGCAGTGAAGGAGGATTTTATGGCTACACCTTC.

V is TRBV11-2 and J is TRBJ2-5; D is unclear. V lost 6 bases and J lost 0, with 14 bases in between. There are 15 residues in the CDR3. Germline-derived CDR1 and CDR2 are SGHAT and FQNNGV. The CDR3 coding sequence is TGTGCCAGCAGGGATATCCTCTCGAACCAAGAGACCCAGTACTTC. Encoded protein: CASRDILSNQETQYF.

The chain uses TRBV7-6 and TRBJ2-7; 9 bases are a match to TRBD1. The CDR3 sequence is 15 residues long. Germline CDR1 is SGHVS and CDR2 is FNYEAQ. V was pared by 4 bases and J by 6 bases, with 10 bases of the junction left unmatched. The CDR3 loop reads CASSSMGQGIGEQYF. In DNA, the CDR3 is TGTGCCAGCAGCTCCATGGGACAGGGTATCGGCGAGCAGTACTTC.

The rearrangement links TRBV14 to TRBJ2-1; D is tentatively TRBD1 or TRBD2 (5 bases each). The CDR3 loop spans 16 amino acids. The V end was cut by 6 bases, the J end by 0 bases, with 15 bases between. Germline CDR1 and CDR2: SGHDN and FVKESK. The CDR3 region is CASREQDSSSYNEQFF. For the CDR3, the DNA is TGTGCCAGCAGGGAACAGGACTCAAGCTCCTACAATGAGCAGTTCTTC. Together with reference TRBV14 and TRBJ2-1, the CDR3 gives the full variable domain: EAGVTQFPSHSVIEKGQTVTLRCDPISGHDNLYWYRRVMGKEIKFLLHFVKESKQDESGMPNNRFLAERTGGTYSTLKVQPAELEDSGVYFCASREQDSSSYNEQFFGPGTRLTVL.

Notes on this clone: Sequence at one end of the junction differs from germline and may be a read error. The chain links TRBV7-7 to TRBJ2-3, with unresolved D. Looked up from germline, CDR1 is SSHAT and CDR2 is FNYEAQ (reference sequence). The length of the CDR3 is 13 residues. CDR3 in amino acids: CASSLVPGDTQYF. CDR3 sequence (DNA): TGTGCTAGCAGCTTAGTCCCCGGGGATACGCAGTATTTT.

The chain has TRBV7-9 and TRBJ2-3; D assignment may be TRBD1 or TRBD2 (5 bases each). Trimming took 5 bases from V and 3 from J, leaving 15 bases between them. The CDR3 totals 15 residues. Germline lookup yields CDR1 SEHNR and CDR2 FQNEAQ (reference sequence). The CDR3 DNA is TGTGCCAGCAGCCCCTTCCGGGGCAGAACAGATACGCAGTATTTT. Residues: CASSPFRGRTDTQYF.

The chain carries TRBV12-5 and TRBJ1-2; TRBD1 matches at 9 bases. V lost 4 bases to trimming and J lost 3 bases; unmatched junction nucleotides: 6. The CDR3 loop spans 15 amino acids. Germline V CDR1 and CDR2: LGHNT, FRNRAP. CDR3 coding DNA: TGTGCTAGTGGTTGGACAGGGGAGAGGGACTATGGCTACACCTTC. Protein product: CASGWTGERDYGYTF.

This chain uses TRBV11-2 with TRBJ2-7; 7 bases align to TRBD2. This CDR3 region has 16 residues. Trimming cost V 4 bases and J 2 bases; bases outside gene matches: 11. Germline loops: CDR1 SGHAT, CDR2 FQNNGV. The chain's CDR3 is CASSSPTGLNPYEQYF. CDR3 DNA sequence: TGTGCCAGCAGCTCACCTACGGGACTAAATCCCTACGAGCAGTACTTC.

This chain uses TRBV27 with TRBJ2-7; the D gene is possibly TRBD2 (5 bases). Trimming took 3 bases from V and 7 from J, leaving 10 bases between them. The CDR3 extends over 12 amino acids. CDR1 and CDR2 (germline): MNHEY, SMNVEV (reference sequence). The CDR3 DNA reads TGTGCCAGCAGTTTTCAACGGGGAGAGCAGTACTTC. Encoded protein: CASSFQRGEQYF.

This chain links TRBV7-9 with TRBJ1-2; D may be TRBD1 (5 bases). The V gene's germline CDR1 is SEHNR and CDR2 FQNEAQ (reference sequence). With 1 base removed from V and 5 bases from J, the gap between germline ends came to 8 bases. The CDR3 sequence is 13 residues long. CDR3 in amino acids: CASSLDSGYGYTF. CDR3 bases: TGTGCCAGCAGCTTAGATTCAGGGTATGGCTACACCTTC.

The gene calls are TRBV5-1 and TRBJ1-2; D gene ambiguous. Germline V gives CDR1 SGHRS, CDR2 YFSETQ. This CDR3 is built from 14 residues. Trimming removed 2 bases at V and 0 bases at J, with 8 bases between. CDR3 coding DNA: TGCGCCAGCAGCTTTGGCTCCGCTAACTATGGCTACACCTTC. It translates to CASSFGSANYGYTF.

This chain links TRBV4-1 with TRBJ1-1; 7 nucleotides agree with TRBD1. The CDR3 has 15 residues. CDR1 is MGHRA and CDR2 is YSYEKL in the germline V gene. Trimming removed 6 bases from V and 8 bases from J; junction bases left unmatched: 15. CDR3 residues: CASSLSQGDGREAFF. For the CDR3, the DNA is TGCGCCAGCAGTCTGTCGCAGGGGGATGGGCGGGAAGCTTTCTTT.

CDR3 sequence: CASSAGGFTYEQYF. The CDR3 DNA is TGTGCCAGCAGCGCCGGAGGGTTTACCTACGAGCAGTACTTC. The chain has TRBV9 and TRBJ2-7; tentatively, D is TRBD2 (6 bases). V was clipped by 3 bases and J by 2 bases, with 12 bases between them. Germline CDR1 and CDR2: SGDLS and YYNGEE. The CDR3 totals 14 residues.

V usage is TRBV6-5 and J usage is TRBJ2-1; D remains unclear. There are 13 residues in the CDR3. V was clipped by 5 bases and J by 5 bases, with 10 bases between them. Per the germline V gene, CDR1 is MNHEY and CDR2 is SVGAGI. The CDR3 nucleotides are TGTGCCAGCAGTCGGTTTTGGAACAATGAGCAGTTCTTC. Translating it yields CASSRFWNNEQFF.

This sequence joins TRBV6-1 and TRBJ2-5, with 7 bases fitting TRBD2. The CDR3 is 13 residues long. Germline CDR1 is MNHNS and CDR2 is SASEGT. Trimming removed 6 bases from V and 5 bases from J; junction bases left unmatched: 6. The CDR3 is CASRPPGGETQYF. For the CDR3, the DNA is TGTGCCAGCAGACCACCCGGGGGGGAGACCCAGTACTTC.

Comment on this clone: The sample has other DNA sequences that encode this CDR3 too. J is TRBJ2-7 and V is TRBV25-1; 9 bases are shared with TRBD1. CDR3 length: 13 residues. V gave up 5 bases and J gave up 3 bases; unmatched junction bases: 2. Germline V gene sequence: CDR1 MGHDK, CDR2 SYGVNS. The CDR3 DNA sequence: TGTGCCAGCAGTCCGACAGGGGGCTACGAGCAGTACTTC. It codes for CASSPTGGYEQYF.

The V and J genes are TRBV27 and TRBJ1-1; D perhaps matches TRBD1 (5 bases). Germline V gene sequence: CDR1 MNHEY, CDR2 SMNVEV (reference sequence). The CDR3 loop spans 13 amino acids. The V gene lost 3 bases and the J gene lost 8 bases, with 13 bases spanning the gap. As DNA, the CDR3 is TGTGCCAGCAGTTTTTCGGGGCGAGCCGAAGCTTTCTTT. Amino acid sequence: CASSFSGRAEAFF.

The chain combines TRBV5-8 with TRBJ1-2; no clear D. Germline V gene sequence: CDR1 SGHTS, CDR2 YDEGEE. The CDR3 covers 15 residues. Trimming shortened V by 6 bases and J by 4 bases, and 19 bases separated the two germline ends. CDR3 residues: CASKGFWTGRYGYTF. DNA of the CDR3: TGTGCCAGCAAAGGGTTTTGGACGGGTCGCTATGGCTACACCTTC.

The gene calls are TRBV28 and TRBJ1-2; D might be TRBD1 (5 bases). The CDR3 covers 16 residues. Germline V CDR1 and CDR2: MDHEN, SYDVKM. The germline V and J ends were trimmed by 6 bases and 2 bases, with 19 bases remaining between them. Here the CDR3 reads CASRLTGGNSNYGYTF. CDR3 DNA: TGTGCCAGCAGGCTTACGGGGGGAAATTCCAACTATGGCTACACCTTC.

This chain uses TRBV15 with TRBJ1-4; unclear D gene. The CDR3 has 14 residues. Germline V gives CDR1 LNHNV, CDR2 YYDKDF (reference sequence). V was clipped by 0 bases and J by 2 bases, with 4 bases between them. CDR3: CATSRDQTNEKLFF. DNA for the CDR3: TGTGCCACCAGCAGAGATCAGACTAATGAAAAACTGTTTTTT.